The text below deals with one T cell receptor beta chain. Its antigen remains unidentified. This sample is part of a study of CD8+ T cells in alopecia areata. The CDR3 spans 15 residues. The V gene end was trimmed by 7 bases and the J gene end by 5 bases; junction bases not matched to a gene: 14. Per germline, CDR1 SQVTM and CDR2 ANQGSEA. RNA extraction was followed by reverse transcription into cDNA, which acted as the sequencing template. Clones were sequenced by immunoSEQ multiplex PCR, and TCRdb holds only the in-frame ones, with some missing. The sample records about 3,600 clones, less than 80% being singletons. Study results and limitations: Scalp sequencing also captures normal skin's resident alphabeta T cells.

The source is a human donor in good health. The chain recombines TRBV29-1 with TRBJ2-3; 8 positions match TRBD2. The sequencing sample was made of skin. The CDR3 here is CSDYLSGGFQDTQYF. The CDR3 DNA reads as TGCAGCGACTACCTCAGCGGGGGATTTCAAGATACGCAGTATTTT.